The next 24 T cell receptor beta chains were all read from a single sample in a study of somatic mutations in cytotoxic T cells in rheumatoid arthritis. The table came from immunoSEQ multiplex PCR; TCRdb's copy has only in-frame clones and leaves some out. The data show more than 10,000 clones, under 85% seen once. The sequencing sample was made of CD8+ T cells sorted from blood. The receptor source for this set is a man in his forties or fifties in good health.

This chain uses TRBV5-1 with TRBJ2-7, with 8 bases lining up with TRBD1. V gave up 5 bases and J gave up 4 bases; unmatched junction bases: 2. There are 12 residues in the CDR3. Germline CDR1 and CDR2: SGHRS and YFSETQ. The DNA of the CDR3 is TGCGCCAGCAGGGACAGGGTTTACGAGCAGTACTTC. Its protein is CASRDRVYEQYF.

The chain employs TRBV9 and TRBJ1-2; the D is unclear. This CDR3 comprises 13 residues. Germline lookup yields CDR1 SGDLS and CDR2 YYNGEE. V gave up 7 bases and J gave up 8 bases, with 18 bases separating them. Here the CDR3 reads CASGSSGRWGYTF. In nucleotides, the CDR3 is TGTGCCAGCGGGAGCAGTGGGCGTTGGGGCTACACCTTC.

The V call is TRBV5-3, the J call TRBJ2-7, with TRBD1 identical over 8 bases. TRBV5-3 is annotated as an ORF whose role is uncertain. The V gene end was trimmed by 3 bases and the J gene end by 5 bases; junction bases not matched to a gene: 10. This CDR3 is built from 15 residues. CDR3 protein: CARSSTYRGNHEQYF. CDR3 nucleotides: TGTGCCAGAAGCTCAACCTACAGGGGGAATCACGAGCAGTACTTC.

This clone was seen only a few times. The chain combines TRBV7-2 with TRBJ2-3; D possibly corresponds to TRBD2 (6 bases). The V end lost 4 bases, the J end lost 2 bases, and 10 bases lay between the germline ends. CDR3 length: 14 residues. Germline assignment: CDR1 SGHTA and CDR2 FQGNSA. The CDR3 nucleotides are TGTGCCAGCAGCTCTTCGGGACTCACAGATACGCAGTATTTT. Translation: CASSSSGLTDTQYF.

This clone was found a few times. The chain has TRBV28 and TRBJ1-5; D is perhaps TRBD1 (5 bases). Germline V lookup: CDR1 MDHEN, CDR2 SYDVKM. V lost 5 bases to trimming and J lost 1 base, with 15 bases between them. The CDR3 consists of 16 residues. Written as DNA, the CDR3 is TGTGCCAGCAGTACCCACAGGAGCTGGAGCAATCAGCCCCAGCATTTT. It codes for CASSTHRSWSNQPQHF.

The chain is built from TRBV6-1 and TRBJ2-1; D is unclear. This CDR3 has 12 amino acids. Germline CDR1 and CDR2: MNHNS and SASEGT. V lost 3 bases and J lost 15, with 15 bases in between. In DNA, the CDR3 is TGTGCCAGCAGTGATCCTCGTGTTGGGCCGTTCTTC. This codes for CASSDPRVGPFF.

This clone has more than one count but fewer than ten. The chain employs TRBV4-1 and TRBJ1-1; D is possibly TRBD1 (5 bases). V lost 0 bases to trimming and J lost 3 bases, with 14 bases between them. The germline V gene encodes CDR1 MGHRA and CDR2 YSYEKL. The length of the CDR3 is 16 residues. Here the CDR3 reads CASSQEATGIYTEAFF. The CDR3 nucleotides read TGCGCCAGCAGCCAAGAGGCCACAGGAATTTACACTGAAGCTTTCTTT.

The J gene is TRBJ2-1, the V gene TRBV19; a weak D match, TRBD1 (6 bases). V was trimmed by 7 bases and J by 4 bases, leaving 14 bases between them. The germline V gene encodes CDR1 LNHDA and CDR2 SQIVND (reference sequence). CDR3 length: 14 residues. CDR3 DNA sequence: TGTGCCAGTACCATATTAGGACAGTACAATGAGCAGTTCTTC. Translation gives CASTILGQYNEQFF.

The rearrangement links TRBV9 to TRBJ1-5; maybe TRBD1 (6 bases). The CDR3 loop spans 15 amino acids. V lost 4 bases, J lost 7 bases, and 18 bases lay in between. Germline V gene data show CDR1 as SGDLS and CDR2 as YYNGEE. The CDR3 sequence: CASSLTGGPGQPQHF. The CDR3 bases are TGTGCCAGCAGCCTGACAGGCGGCCCCGGACAGCCCCAGCATTTT.

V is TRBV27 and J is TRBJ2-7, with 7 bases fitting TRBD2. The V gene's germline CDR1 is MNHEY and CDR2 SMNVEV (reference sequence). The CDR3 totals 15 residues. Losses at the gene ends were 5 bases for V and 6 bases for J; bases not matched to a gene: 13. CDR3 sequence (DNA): TGTGCCAGCAGTCCCACCGGGACTACCATCCGCGAGCAGTACTTC. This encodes CASSPTGTTIREQYF.

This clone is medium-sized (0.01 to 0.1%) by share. CDR3 in amino acids: CASSPWGFRASSYEQYF. The CDR3 DNA is TGTGCCAGCAGCCCGTGGGGCTTCCGCGCGAGCTCCTACGAGCAGTACTTC. The rearrangement links TRBV7-2 to TRBJ2-7; possibly TRBD1 for D (5 bases). This CDR3 has 17 residues. Germline values: CDR1 SGHTA, CDR2 FQGNSA. V was pared by 5 bases and J by 0 bases, with 20 bases between. The entire variable domain, with the rest obtained from reference TRBV7-2 and TRBJ2-7, is as follows: GAGVSQSPSNKVTEKGKDVELRCDPISGHTALYWYRQSLGQGLEFLIYFQGNSAPDKSGLPSDRFSAERTGGSVSTLTIQRTQQEDSAVYLCASSPWGFRASSYEQYFGPGTRLTVT.

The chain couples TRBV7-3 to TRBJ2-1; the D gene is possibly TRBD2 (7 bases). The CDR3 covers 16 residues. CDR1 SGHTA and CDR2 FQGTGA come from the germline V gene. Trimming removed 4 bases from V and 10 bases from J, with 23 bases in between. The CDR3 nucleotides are TGTGCCAGCAGCTATCCCCCAGGAGGGGGGGCAGGGGAGCAGTTCTTC. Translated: CASSYPPGGGAGEQFF.

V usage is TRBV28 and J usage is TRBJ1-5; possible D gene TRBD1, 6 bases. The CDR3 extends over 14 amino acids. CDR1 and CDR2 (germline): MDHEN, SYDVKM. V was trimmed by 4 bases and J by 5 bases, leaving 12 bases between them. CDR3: CASSSVQGHQPQHF. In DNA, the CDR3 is TGTGCCAGCAGTTCGGTACAGGGACATCAGCCCCAGCATTTT.

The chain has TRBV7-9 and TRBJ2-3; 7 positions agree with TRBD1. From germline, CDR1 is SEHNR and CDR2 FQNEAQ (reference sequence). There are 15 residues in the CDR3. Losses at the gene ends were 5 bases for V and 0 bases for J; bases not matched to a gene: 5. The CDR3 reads CASSLSGQSTDTQYF. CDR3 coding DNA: TGTGCCAGCAGCCTCTCGGGACAGAGCACAGATACGCAGTATTTT. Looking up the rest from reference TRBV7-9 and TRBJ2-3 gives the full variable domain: DTGVSQNPRHKITKRGQNVTFRCDPISEHNRLYWYRQTLGQGPEFLTYFQNEAQLEKSRLLSDRFSAERPKGSFSTLEIQRTEQGDSAMYLCASSLSGQSTDTQYFGPGTRLTVL.

The CDR3, as DNA: TGTGCCAGCAGTGGGCTGGCGGCCGGCACAGATACGCAGTATTTT. Protein sequence: CASSGLAAGTDTQYF. V is TRBV2 and J is TRBJ2-3; D ambiguous. This CDR3 has 15 residues. Trimming left V 4 bases short and J 1 base short, with 12 bases between. Germline V CDR1 and CDR2: SNHLY, FYNNEI.

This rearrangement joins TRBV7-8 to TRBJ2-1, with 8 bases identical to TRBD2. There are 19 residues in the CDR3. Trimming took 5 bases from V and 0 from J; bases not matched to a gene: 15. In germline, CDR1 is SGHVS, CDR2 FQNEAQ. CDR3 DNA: TGTGCCAGCAGCCCTATCCTAGCGGGCTTGGAAAGCTCCTACAATGAGCAGTTCTTC. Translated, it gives CASSPILAGLESSYNEQFF.

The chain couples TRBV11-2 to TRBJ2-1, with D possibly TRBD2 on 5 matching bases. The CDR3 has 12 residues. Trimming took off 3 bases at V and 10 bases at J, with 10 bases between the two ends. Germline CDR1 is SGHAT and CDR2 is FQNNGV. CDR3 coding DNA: TGTGCCAGCAGCTTGGAGGACCTGGAGCAGTTCTTC. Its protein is CASSLEDLEQFF.

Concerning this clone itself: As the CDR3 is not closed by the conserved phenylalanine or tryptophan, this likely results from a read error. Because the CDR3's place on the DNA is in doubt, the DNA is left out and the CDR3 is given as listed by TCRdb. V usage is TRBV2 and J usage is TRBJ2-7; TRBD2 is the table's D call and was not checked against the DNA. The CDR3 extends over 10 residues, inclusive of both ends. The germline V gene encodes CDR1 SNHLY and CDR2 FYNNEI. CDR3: CASLAGGTYL.

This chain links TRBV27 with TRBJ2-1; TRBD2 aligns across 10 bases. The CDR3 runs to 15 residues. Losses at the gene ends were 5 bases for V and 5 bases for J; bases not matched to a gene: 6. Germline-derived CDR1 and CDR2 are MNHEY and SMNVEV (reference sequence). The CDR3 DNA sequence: TGTGCCAGCAGTACGGGGACTAGCGCTAACAATGAGCAGTTCTTC. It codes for CASSTGTSANNEQFF.

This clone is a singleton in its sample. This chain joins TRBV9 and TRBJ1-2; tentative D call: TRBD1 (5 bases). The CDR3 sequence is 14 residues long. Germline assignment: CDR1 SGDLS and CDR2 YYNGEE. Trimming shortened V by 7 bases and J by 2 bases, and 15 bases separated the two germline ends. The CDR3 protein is CASGSSRANYGYTF. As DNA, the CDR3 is TGTGCCAGCGGAAGTTCCAGGGCGAACTATGGCTACACCTTC.

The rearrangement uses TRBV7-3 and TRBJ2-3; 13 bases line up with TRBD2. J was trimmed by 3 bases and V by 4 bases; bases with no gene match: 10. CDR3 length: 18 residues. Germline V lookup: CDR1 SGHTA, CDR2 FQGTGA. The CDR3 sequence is CASSSHPGLAGATDTQYF. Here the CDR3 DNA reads TGTGCCAGCAGCTCCCACCCCGGACTAGCGGGAGCAACAGATACGCAGTATTTT. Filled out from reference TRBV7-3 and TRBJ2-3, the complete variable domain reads GAGVSQTPSNKVTEKGKYVELRCDPISGHTALYWYRQSLGQGPEFLIYFQGTGAADDSGLPNDRFFAVRPEGSVSTLKIQRTERGDSAVYLCASSSHPGLAGATDTQYFGPGTRLTVL.

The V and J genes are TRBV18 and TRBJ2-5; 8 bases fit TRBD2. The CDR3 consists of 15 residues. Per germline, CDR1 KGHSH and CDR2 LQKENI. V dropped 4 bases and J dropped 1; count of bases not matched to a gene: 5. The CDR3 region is CASSRRRGGQETQYF. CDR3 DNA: TGTGCCAGCTCACGCCGCCGGGGGGGCCAAGAGACCCAGTACTTC.

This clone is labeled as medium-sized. This chain's CDR3 is CAWSVGGATYEQYF. The CDR3 bases are TGTGCCTGGAGTGTGGGAGGGGCCACCTACGAGCAGTACTTC. The chain employs TRBV30 and TRBJ2-7; TRBD2 matches 7 bases. Germline-derived CDR1 and CDR2 are GTSNPN and SVGIG (reference sequence). The V gene end was trimmed by 0 bases and the J gene end by 2 bases; junction bases not matched to a gene: 4. The CDR3 is made up of 14 amino acids.

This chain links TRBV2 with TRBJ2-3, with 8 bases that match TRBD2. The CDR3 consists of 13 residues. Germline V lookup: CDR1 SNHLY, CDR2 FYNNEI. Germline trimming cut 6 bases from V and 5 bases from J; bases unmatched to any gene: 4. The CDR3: CASSGRAVDTQYF. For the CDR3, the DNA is TGTGCCAGCAGCGGGAGGGCCGTAGATACGCAGTATTTT.